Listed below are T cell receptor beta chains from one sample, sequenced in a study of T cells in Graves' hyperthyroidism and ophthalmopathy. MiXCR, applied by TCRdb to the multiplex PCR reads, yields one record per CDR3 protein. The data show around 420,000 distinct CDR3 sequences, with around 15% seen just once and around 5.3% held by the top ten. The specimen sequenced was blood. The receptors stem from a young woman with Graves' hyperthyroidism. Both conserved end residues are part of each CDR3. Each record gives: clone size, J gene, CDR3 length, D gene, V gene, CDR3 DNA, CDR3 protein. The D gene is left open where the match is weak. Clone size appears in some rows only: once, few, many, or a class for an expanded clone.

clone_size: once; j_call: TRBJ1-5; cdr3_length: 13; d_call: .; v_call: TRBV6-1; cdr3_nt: TGTGCCAGCACCCTAGGGTATGCAGATACGCAGCATTTT; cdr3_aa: CASTLGYADTQHF
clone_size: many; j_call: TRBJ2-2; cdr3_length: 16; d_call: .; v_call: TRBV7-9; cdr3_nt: TGTGCCAGCAGCCCCCCCTCGGGAATGAACACCGGGGAGCTGTTTTTT; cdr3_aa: CASSPPSGMNTGELFF
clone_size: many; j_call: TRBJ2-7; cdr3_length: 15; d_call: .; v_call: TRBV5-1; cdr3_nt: TGCGCCAGCAGCTTGGCCGTAGGGCAGGGCGGCGAGCAGTACTTC; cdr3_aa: CASSLAVGQGGEQYF
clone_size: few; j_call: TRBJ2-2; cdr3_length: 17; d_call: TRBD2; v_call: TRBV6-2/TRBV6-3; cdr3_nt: TGTGCCAGCAGTTACTCGGTCTCGGGAGGTGCCACCGGGGAGCTGTTTTTT; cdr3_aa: CASSYSVSGGATGELFF
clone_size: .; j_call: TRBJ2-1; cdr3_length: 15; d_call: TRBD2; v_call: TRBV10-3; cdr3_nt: TGTGCCATCAGTGATCGGGGGGGATCCTACAATGAGCAGTTCTTC; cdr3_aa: CAISDRGGSYNEQFF
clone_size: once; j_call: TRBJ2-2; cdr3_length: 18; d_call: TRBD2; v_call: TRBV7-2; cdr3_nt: TGTGCCAGCAGCTTAGGACTAGCGGGTAGTGCGAACACCGGGGAGCTGTTTTTT; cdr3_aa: CASSLGLAGSANTGELFF
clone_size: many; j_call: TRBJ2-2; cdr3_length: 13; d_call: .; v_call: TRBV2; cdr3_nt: TGTGCCAGCATGGACACCCACACCGGGGAGCTGTTTTTT; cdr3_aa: CASMDTHTGELFF
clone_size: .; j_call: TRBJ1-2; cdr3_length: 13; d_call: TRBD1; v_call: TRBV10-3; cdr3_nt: TGTGCCATCAAGGGACAGGGAACAAATGGCTACACCTTC; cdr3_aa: CAIKGQGTNGYTF
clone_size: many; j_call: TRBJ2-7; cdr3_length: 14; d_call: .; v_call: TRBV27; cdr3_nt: TGTGCCAGCAAGTTGGAGCGGAGCTCCTACGAGCAGTACTTC; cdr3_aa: CASKLERSSYEQYF
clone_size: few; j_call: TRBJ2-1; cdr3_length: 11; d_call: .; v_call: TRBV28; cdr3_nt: TGTGCCAGCATAGGCTACAATGAGCAGTTCTTC; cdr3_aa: CASIGYNEQFF
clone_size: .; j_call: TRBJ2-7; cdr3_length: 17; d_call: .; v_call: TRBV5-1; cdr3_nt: TGCGCCAGCAGCTGGGGGACGGGACAAACCCCTAACTACGAGCAGTACTTC; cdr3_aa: CASSWGTGQTPNYEQYF
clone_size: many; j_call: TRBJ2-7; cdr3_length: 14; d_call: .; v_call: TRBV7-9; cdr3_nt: TGTGCCAGCAGCCAAAGACGGGGTACCTACGAGCAGTACTTC; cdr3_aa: CASSQRRGTYEQYF
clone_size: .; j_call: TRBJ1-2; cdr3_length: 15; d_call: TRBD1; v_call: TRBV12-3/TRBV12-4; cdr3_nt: TGTGCCAGCAGTCAATCGCTCGGACAGGCCCATGGCTACACCTTC; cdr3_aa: CASSQSLGQAHGYTF
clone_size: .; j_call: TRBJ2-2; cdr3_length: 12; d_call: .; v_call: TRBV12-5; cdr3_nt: TGTGCTAGTGGTCCCGAGAGCGGGGAGCTGTTTTTT; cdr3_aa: CASGPESGELFF
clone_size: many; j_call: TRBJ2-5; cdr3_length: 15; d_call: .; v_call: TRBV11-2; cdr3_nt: TGTGCCAGCAGCTTACGGTGGTTAGCGGAAGAGACCCAGTACTTC; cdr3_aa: CASSLRWLAEETQYF
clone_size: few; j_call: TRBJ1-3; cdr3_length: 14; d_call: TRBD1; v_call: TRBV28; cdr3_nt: TGTGCCAGCAGTACAACAGGGGGCGGAAACACCATATATTTT; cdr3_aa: CASSTTGGGNTIYF
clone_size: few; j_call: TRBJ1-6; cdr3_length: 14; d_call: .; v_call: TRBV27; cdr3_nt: TGTGCCAGCAGTTTCAGGGAGGGGAGTTCACCCCTCCACTTT; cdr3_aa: CASSFREGSSPLHF
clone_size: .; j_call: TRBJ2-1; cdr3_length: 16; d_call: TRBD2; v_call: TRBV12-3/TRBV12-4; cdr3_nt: TGTGCCAGCAATCGACCGGGACTAGCGGCATACAATGAGCAGTTCTTC; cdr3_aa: CASNRPGLAAYNEQFF
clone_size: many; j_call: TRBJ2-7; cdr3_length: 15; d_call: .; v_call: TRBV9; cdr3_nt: TGTGCCAGCAGCGTTAGCGGAAGAAACTCCTACGAGCAGTACTTC; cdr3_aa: CASSVSGRNSYEQYF
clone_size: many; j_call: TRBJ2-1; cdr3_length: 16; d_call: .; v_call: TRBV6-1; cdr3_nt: TGTGCCAGCAGTGAAGGGCTAGTGGTGACCTACAATGAGCAGTTCTTC; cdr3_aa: CASSEGLVVTYNEQFF
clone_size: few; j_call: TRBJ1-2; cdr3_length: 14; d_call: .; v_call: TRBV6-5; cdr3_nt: TGTGCCAGCAGTTACGCGACAGGTACAAAAGGCTACACCTTC; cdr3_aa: CASSYATGTKGYTF
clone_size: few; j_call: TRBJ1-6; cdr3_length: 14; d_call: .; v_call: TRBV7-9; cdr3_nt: TGTGCCAGCAGCCTCAGGGTAAAGGATTCACCCCTCCACTTT; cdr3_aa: CASSLRVKDSPLHF
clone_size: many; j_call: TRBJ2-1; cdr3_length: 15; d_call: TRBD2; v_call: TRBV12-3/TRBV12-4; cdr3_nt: TGTGCCACCCAATCGGCGACTAGCGGAAACAATGAGCAGTTCTTC; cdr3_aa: CATQSATSGNNEQFF
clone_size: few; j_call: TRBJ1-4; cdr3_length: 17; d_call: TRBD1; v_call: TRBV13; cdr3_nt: TGTGCCAGCAGCCACAGGAGGGGGCCTCCATCTAATGAAAAACTGTTTTTT; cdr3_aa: CASSHRRGPPSNEKLFF
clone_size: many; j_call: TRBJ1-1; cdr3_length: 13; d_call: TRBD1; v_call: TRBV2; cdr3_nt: TGTGCCAGTCAGGGGGCGGATGTCACTGAAGCTTTCTTT; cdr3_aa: CASQGADVTEAFF
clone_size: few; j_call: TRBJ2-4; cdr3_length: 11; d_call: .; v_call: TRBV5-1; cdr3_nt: TGCGCCAGCAAAAGGGAGAACATTCAGTACTTC; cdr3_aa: CASKRENIQYF
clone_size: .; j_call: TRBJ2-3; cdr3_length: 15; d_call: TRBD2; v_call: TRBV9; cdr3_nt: TGTGCCAGCAGCCATTCGAGGGAGGGCCCAGATACGCAGTATTTT; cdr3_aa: CASSHSREGPDTQYF
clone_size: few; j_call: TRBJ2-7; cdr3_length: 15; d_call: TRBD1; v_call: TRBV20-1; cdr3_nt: TGCAGTGCTAATCTGGCGGGACAGGACACCTACGAGCAGTACTTC; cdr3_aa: CSANLAGQDTYEQYF